These 19 T cell receptor beta chains originate from one sample sequenced in a study of cytomegalovirus exposure and HLA in healthy donors. The PCR had 60 Vbeta and 13 Jbeta primers. Sequencing used immunoSEQ multiplex PCR; TCRdb keeps in-frame clones, though not all of them. The sample lists some 140,000 clones, 60% to 85% seen once, with 3% to 4% in the top ten. Sequences were obtained from PBMCs. These receptors all stem from a woman between 35 and 50 years old in good health and CMV-seronegative.

J is TRBJ2-1 and V is TRBV5-6, with D perhaps TRBD2 (5 bases). The CDR3 spans 15 residues. V was cut by 2 bases and J by 4 bases, with 13 bases left in between. The V gene's germline CDR1 is SGHDT and CDR2 YYEEEE. The CDR3 DNA is TGTGCCAGCAGCTTAAACGGACTGGAATACAATGAGCAGTTCTTC. Amino acids: CASSLNGLEYNEQFF.

There are a few counts of this clone. The chain carries TRBV2 and TRBJ2-3; D is ambiguous. This CDR3 comprises 13 residues. Trimming shortened V by 4 bases and J by 4 bases, and 9 bases separated the two germline ends. Germline CDR1 is SNHLY and CDR2 is FYNNEI. CDR3: CASSGLGPDTQYF. The CDR3 bases are TGTGCCAGCAGTGGCCTAGGCCCAGATACGCAGTATTTT.

This chain links TRBV4-2 with TRBJ1-2, with D hard to call. The V gene lost 4 bases and the J gene lost 6 bases, with 18 bases spanning the gap. Germline values: CDR1 LGHNA, CDR2 YNFKEQ. The CDR3 totals 15 residues. CDR3 loop: CASSPSEGTKNGYTF. The CDR3 bases are TGTGCCAGCAGCCCCTCTGAGGGAACAAAGAATGGCTACACCTTC.

V and J are TRBV29-1 and TRBJ2-1; 10 positions agree with TRBD1. Germline-derived CDR1 and CDR2 are SQVTM and ANQGSEA. J lost 4 bases, V lost 5 bases, and 5 bases had no gene match. This CDR3 is built from 14 residues. The CDR3 reads CSVPRGQGYNEQFF. The CDR3 nucleotides are TGCAGCGTTCCGCGGGGACAGGGGTACAATGAGCAGTTCTTC.

CDR3 sequence reads: CASSESNRDTQYF. The CDR3 region has the DNA TGTGCCAGCAGTGAGAGCAACCGAGATACGCAGTATTTT. The V gene is TRBV6-4, the J gene TRBJ2-3; D gene uncertain. CDR3 length: 13 amino acids. Germline CDR1 is MRHNA and CDR2 is SNTAGT. V shed 3 bases and J shed 5 bases, with 9 bases lying between them.

This chain's CDR3 is CSAIQGIFSYEQYF. CDR3 nucleotide sequence: TGCAGCGCTATACAGGGGATCTTCTCCTACGAGCAGTACTTC. The chain links TRBV29-1 to TRBJ2-7, with TRBD1 matching 7 bases. This CDR3 is 14 amino acids long. Germline CDR1 reads SQVTM; CDR2 reads ANQGSEA. V lost 7 bases to trimming and J lost 0 bases; unmatched junction nucleotides: 9.

The chain links TRBV7-9 to TRBJ1-1; D may be TRBD1 (6 bases). CDR1 and CDR2 (germline): SEHNR, FQNEAQ (reference sequence). The CDR3 contains 14 residues. V was clipped by 1 base and J by 8 bases, with 14 bases between them. The CDR3 DNA reads as TGTGCCAGCAGCTTAGAGCGCAGAAGGGGGGAAGCTTTCTTT. This encodes CASSLERRRGEAFF.

This chain links TRBV5-8 with TRBJ2-7, with unresolved D. The CDR3 has 12 residues. Germline V lookup: CDR1 SGHTS, CDR2 YDEGEE. V gave up 3 bases and J gave up 1 base, with 5 bases separating them. The CDR3 reads CASSSASYEQYF. The DNA for the CDR3 is TGTGCCAGCAGCTCAGCGTCCTACGAGCAGTACTTC. Complete variable domain (other parts from reference TRBV5-8 and TRBJ2-7): EAGVTQSPTHLIKTRGQQATLRCSPISGHTSVYWYQQALGLGLQFLLWYDEGEERNRGNFPPRFSGRQFPNYSSELNVNALELEDSALYLCASSSASYEQYFGPGTRLTVT.

The chain has TRBV30 and TRBJ2-4; the match to TRBD2 covers 10 bases. After removal of 5 bases from V and 8 bases from J, the junction contained 15 bases not matched to a gene. CDR1 and CDR2 from the germline V gene are GTSNPN and SVGIG (reference sequence). The CDR3 consists of 16 residues. The CDR3 sequence is CAWDTSGAWRRDIQYF. CDR3 DNA: TGTGCCTGGGATACTAGCGGGGCCTGGAGGAGGGACATTCAGTACTTC. Based on the CDR3 plus reference TRBV30 and TRBJ2-4, the full variable domain is SQTIHQWPATLVQPVGSPLSLECTVEGTSNPNLYWYRQAAGRGLQLLFYSVGIGQISSEVPQNLSASRPQDRQFILSSKKLLLSDSGFYLCAWDTSGAWRRDIQYFGAGTRLSVL.

The chain combines TRBV28 with TRBJ1-1, with D possibly being TRBD1 (5 bases). CDR3 length equals 17 residues. Germline values: CDR1 MDHEN, CDR2 SYDVKM. Trimming left V 3 bases short and J 2 bases short, with 19 bases between. The CDR3 DNA reads TGTGCCAGCAGTTTTGTGGGGGGAGGGAGCCCTAACACTGAAGCTTTCTTT. Residues: CASSFVGGGSPNTEAFF.

Only one count was recorded for this clone. The V gene is TRBV5-1, the J gene TRBJ2-3; a possible D gene is TRBD2 (5 bases). CDR3 length equals 16 residues. With 0 bases removed from V and 5 bases from J, the gap between germline ends came to 16 bases. In germline, CDR1 is SGHRS, CDR2 YFSETQ. CDR3 loop: CASSLGVDTAGDTQYF. The CDR3 nucleotides read TGCGCCAGCAGCTTGGGGGTCGACACGGCGGGAGATACGCAGTATTTT.

This chain joins TRBV7-8 and TRBJ1-2; D gene unclear. The CDR3 is made up of 14 amino acids. From germline, CDR1 is SGHVS and CDR2 FQNEAQ. V gave up 4 bases and J gave up 4 bases, with 13 bases separating them. Here the CDR3 DNA reads TGTGCCAGCAGCTCACCTAACAGCCTCTATGGCTACACCTTC. Its protein is CASSSPNSLYGYTF.

This clone has a handful of counts. The V and J genes are TRBV6-6 and TRBJ1-4, with TRBD1 as a possible D gene (5 bases). The CDR3 contains 15 residues. CDR1 and CDR2 from the germline V gene are MNHNY and SVGAGI (reference sequence). Trimming removed 7 bases from V and 0 bases from J, with 12 bases in between. The CDR3 protein is CASTDQGATNEKLFF. DNA of the CDR3: TGTGCCAGCACCGATCAGGGTGCAACTAATGAAAAACTGTTTTTT.

The chain joins TRBV15 to TRBJ2-7; 7 nucleotides agree with TRBD1. The CDR3 runs 14 residues. Germline assignment: CDR1 LNHNV and CDR2 YYDKDF (reference sequence). Losses at the gene ends were 1 base for V and 5 bases for J; bases not matched to a gene: 5. The CDR3 protein is CATSRVRGRDEQYF. CDR3 nucleotide sequence: TGTGCCACCAGCAGAGTAAGGGGGCGGGACGAGCAGTACTTC. The variable domain in full, with the rest retrieved from reference TRBV15 and TRBJ2-7, is DAMVIQNPRYQVTQFGKPVTLSCSQTLNHNVMYWYQQKSSQAPKLLFHYYDKDFNNEADTPDNFQSRRPNTSFCFLDIRSPGLGDTAMYLCATSRVRGRDEQYFGPGTRLTVT.

This sequence joins TRBV28 and TRBJ1-5; TRBD1 matches at 7 bases. Germline trimming cut 6 bases from V and 10 bases from J; bases unmatched to any gene: 6. Germline V gene lookup returns CDR1 MDHEN and CDR2 SYDVKM. This CDR3 is 12 amino acids long. The CDR3 reads CASRTGNFPQHF. CDR3 nucleotide sequence: TGTGCCAGCAGGACAGGGAACTTTCCCCAGCATTTT.

Note on this clone: The sample carries other DNA sequences with the same CDR3. The J gene is TRBJ2-5, the V gene TRBV5-1; D perhaps matches TRBD2 (7 bases). This CDR3 has 13 residues. Germline loops: CDR1 SGHRS, CDR2 YFSETQ. Trimming left V 2 bases short and J 5 bases short, with 10 bases between. CDR3 residues: CASSLQGGETQYF. The CDR3 nucleotides are TGCGCCAGCAGCTTACAGGGAGGGGAGACCCAGTACTTC.

This clone has a handful of counts. The rearrangement links TRBV6-5 to TRBJ2-1, with D possibly matching TRBD1 (6 bases). V was clipped by 5 bases and J by 7 bases, with 9 bases between them. The V gene's germline CDR1 is MNHEY and CDR2 SVGAGI. The CDR3 extends over 12 amino acids. CDR3 DNA sequence: TGTGCCAGCAGTGCACAGGGTAATGAGCAGTTCTTC. Amino acid sequence: CASSAQGNEQFF.

This clone was found a few times. The chain recombines TRBV2 with TRBJ1-5; TRBD1 aligns across 8 bases. Unmatched junction bases numbered 10, after V lost 5 bases and J lost 7 bases. The CDR3 totals 15 residues. CDR1 is SNHLY and CDR2 is FYNNEI in the germline V gene. The CDR3 bases are TGTGCCAGCAGTTCACAGGGGGTTACCGGGCAGCCCCAGCATTTT. As protein: CASSSQGVTGQPQHF.

This chain joins TRBV4-1 and TRBJ2-6; tentative D call: TRBD1 (5 bases). Trimming left V 3 bases short and J 1 base short, with 10 bases between. Germline V gene data show CDR1 as MGHRA and CDR2 as YSYEKL. The CDR3 is 16 residues long. The CDR3 region is CASSQASGSGANVLTF. As DNA, the CDR3 is TGCGCCAGCAGCCAGGCTTCAGGGTCTGGGGCCAACGTCCTGACTTTC.